The 9 T cell receptor beta chains below come from one sample, sequenced in a study of OX40 agonist ivuxolimab in advanced cancers. Produced via immunoSEQ multiplex PCR; TCRdb's table is partial and in-frame only. The sample carries 100,000 or so clones, approximately 90% recorded once. The material sequenced was CD4+ or CD8+ T cells sorted from blood, taken in a trial of the OX40 agonist ivuxolimab. These receptors were obtained from an adult with an advanced solid tumor such as melanoma, head and neck, liver or kidney cancer.

CDR3: CASSIGTYQETQYF. The CDR3 region has the DNA TGTGCCAGTAGTATAGGAACGTACCAAGAGACCCAGTACTTC. The rearrangement links TRBV19 to TRBJ2-5; D remains unclear. Germline loops: CDR1 LNHDA, CDR2 SQIVND (reference sequence). CDR3 size: 14 residues. V was cut by 1 base and J by 0 bases, with 6 bases left in between.

This rearrangement joins TRBV28 to TRBJ1-5, with no clear D. The CDR3 totals 12 residues. The ends were cut back, 7 bases at V and 7 bases at J, with 11 bases in the middle. Germline CDR1 reads MDHEN; CDR2 reads SYDVKM. CDR3 nucleotides: TGTGCCAGCAAACCTAGGATCCAGCCCCAGCATTTT. It encodes CASKPRIQPQHF.

V gene TRBV4-1 combines with J gene TRBJ1-6; 10 bases map to TRBD1. CDR3 length equals 15 residues. The V gene end was trimmed by 4 bases and the J gene end by 4 bases; junction bases not matched to a gene: 1. Germline lookup yields CDR1 MGHRA and CDR2 YSYEKL. The CDR3 sequence: CASSLGQGYNSPLHF. Here the CDR3 DNA reads TGCGCCAGCAGCCTGGGACAGGGGTATAATTCACCCCTCCACTTT.

This CDR3 reads CASSRAASTPEKLFF. The CDR3 DNA is TGCGCCAGCAGTCGAGCGGCCTCGACCCCCGAAAAACTGTTTTTT. The rearrangement uses TRBV4-3 and TRBJ1-4; D gene unclear. The CDR3 consists of 15 residues. The germline gives CDR1 LGHNA, CDR2 YSLEER. Trimming pared 6 bases from V and 8 bases from J, leaving 19 bases between.

This chain connects TRBV6-5 to TRBJ2-1; D gene unclear. The CDR3 length is 13 residues. Germline V CDR1 and CDR2: MNHEY, SVGAGI. V gave up 1 base and J gave up 3 bases, with 4 bases separating them. As DNA, the CDR3 is TGTGCCAGCAGTTACTTGGACTACAATGAGCAGTTCTTC. It encodes CASSYLDYNEQFF.

The CDR3 DNA sequence: TGTGCTAGTGGTTTCGGGAACTCCGGGACAGGGGATCGCTATGGCTACACCTTC. Its translation is CASGFGNSGTGDRYGYTF. The chain links TRBV12-5 to TRBJ1-2; the match to TRBD1 covers 10 bases. This CDR3 region has 18 residues. Trimming cost V 3 bases and J 4 bases; bases outside gene matches: 14. Germline V gene data show CDR1 as LGHNT and CDR2 as FRNRAP.

This clone was detected only once. This sequence joins TRBV28 and TRBJ2-3; 12 nucleotides line up with TRBD2. V shed 6 bases and J 3 bases; nucleotides not matched to a gene: 10. Germline lookup yields CDR1 MDHEN and CDR2 SYDVKM. CDR3 length: 17 amino acids. This chain's CDR3 is CASRPRLAGVVTDTQYF. DNA for the CDR3: TGTGCCAGCAGACCCAGACTAGCGGGAGTTGTTACAGATACGCAGTATTTT.

This clone has only a few counts. Other DNA variants within this sample encode the same CDR3. The V call is TRBV7-9, the J call TRBJ1-4; D ambiguous. V was pared by 1 base and J by 8 bases, with 8 bases between. CDR1 is SEHNR, CDR2 FQNEAQ, per germline (reference sequence). CDR3 length equals 13 residues. The CDR3 region has the DNA TGTGCCAGCAGCTTAGGGTTGGGGGAAAAACTGTTTTTT. Translating it yields CASSLGLGEKLFF.

The V call is TRBV9, the J call TRBJ2-7, with D possibly being TRBD1 or TRBD2 (6 bases each). Germline V CDR1 and CDR2: SGDLS, YYNGEE. Trimming stripped 0 bases from V and 2 bases from J, with 15 bases between. The length of the CDR3 is 16 residues. CDR3 nucleotides: TGTGCCAGCAGCGTAGCGGGGGCTTCCCTCCCCTACGAGCAGTACTTC. Its protein product is CASSVAGASLPYEQYF.